Reported below is one T cell receptor (beta chain). The antigen it binds to is not known. No much larger clone exists at a distance of one base, and base qualities are not known. The cohort comprised 550 to 700 healthy bone marrow donors. Cohort members were all nominally healthy when sampled, although unrecorded immune exposures were likely present. The donor tested CMV seronegative and was one of the 352 seronegative cohort members. Each donor provided a peripheral blood sample, and peripheral blood mononuclear cells were used for TCR beta sequencing. Genomic DNA extraction from the blood cell samples was performed with the Qiagen DNeasy Blood Extraction Kit. Library construction relied on the immunoSEQ multiplex PCR assay. For the multiplex PCR, a mixture combining 60 forward primers for TCR Vbeta segments and 13 reverse primers for TCR Jbeta segments was used. A multiplex PCR assay on genomic DNA amplified the CDR3 region of rearranged TCR beta genes. The Illumina HiSeq System was used to sequence the amplified TCR beta libraries as 87-base-pair reads. On the authors' methods: Across the 500 to 750 repertoires, a later analysis counted around 80 million unique TCR beta chains, 9 million to 14 million of which were shared by at least two donors. To remove PCR and sequencing errors, raw reads were error-corrected and collapsed into unique sequences using a nearest-neighbor algorithm that merged closely related sequences. Alignment of CDR3 sequences to IMGT reference sequences was used to assign V, D and J gene segments. For a sequence to be retained, a match of at least six nucleotides was required to both a V gene segment and a J gene segment. A rearrangement was called productive if the CDR3 had no stop codons and remained in frame with V and J, and every other rearrangement was called non-productive. CDR3 was defined by IMGT convention, running from the second conserved V-encoded cysteine to the conserved J-encoded phenylalanine. Sequences without an unambiguous match to a single V gene segment were excluded from the earlier analysis of 587 of the donors. In an earlier analysis of around 600 of the donors, V segments were called functional above 56.7% productive rearrangements and were called segregating when the between-donor standard deviation exceeded 5%. A statistical classification framework was developed to diagnose cytomegalovirus status using the catalog of TCR beta chain sequences. A later analysis assigned V and J genes by comparing TCR nucleotide sequences with IMGT/GENE-DB human TR gene sequences. A later analysis assigned CDR3 sequences and most-parsimonious VDJ recombination scenarios with the TCRdist pipeline. A later analysis defined each TCR beta chain by its CDR3 amino acid sequence plus V-gene family, and excluded reads lacking a unique V-gene family. As a way to deal with suspected cross-contamination and a sequencing artifact, a later analysis dropped 640 or so nucleotide sequences that were highly shared and had low generation probability. In a later analysis, a clonal expansion index for each public chain was calculated from normalized within-repertoire ranks of inferred template counts. Generation probabilities in a later analysis came from a VDJ recombination model fitted to out-of-frame rearrangements, and those results were checked against IGoR. In a later analysis, hypergeometric tests were used to score TCR-TCR, TCR-HLA and TCR-CMV co-occurrence, with a repertoire-size bias correction applied to TCR pairs. False discovery rates were estimated in a later analysis by permuting HLA or CMV assignments 20 times. In a later analysis, co-occurring TCRs were grouped using DBSCAN, and TCRdist sequence similarity was added for clustering within HLA-allele-positive subsets. Repertoires with fewer than 30,000 or more than 120,000 public chains were left out of co-occurrence clustering, as were a handful of repertoires with anomalous nucleotide sharing. In TCRdb, the immuneACCESS table is reduced to in-frame sequences with V and J assigned. These tables do not hold every clone; where another copy was compared, an unresolved V gene accounts for under half, and the others remain unexplained. From that table come the V and J calls and clone size; the DNA was used to work out D and trimming. This sample lists hundreds of thousands of clones; roughly 85% were detected once. The ten largest clones add up to roughly 0.24% of the sample.

The data are from a study of cytomegalovirus exposure and HLA in healthy donors (dated 2017 in TCRdb). Looking at the study overall: According to an earlier analysis of 550 to 700 of the donors, about 180 million T cells yielded over 90 million unique TCR beta sequences and 276 Gb of sequence data. The study used immunosequencing to profile the T cell repertoires of 600 to 850 subjects and linked those repertoires to cytomegalovirus serostatus. Across 398 genotyped donors of the cohort, an average of about 240,000 unique TCR beta nucleotide sequences per donor were sequenced, and around 20% of those sequences were non-productive. Rather than using new phenotypic data, the later analysis identified candidate immune exposures from TCR beta sequences and from how often those sequences occurred across donors. Every repertoire in the discovery cohort had been generated on one and the same sequencing platform. HLA typing covered class I and class II loci at four-digit resolution. An early release that covered more than 550 HLA-typed donors contained around 300 gigabases of sequencing data and approximately 85 million unique TCR sequences. A later genetic analysis took genome-wide SNP genotypes for about three fifths of the 666 donors and used that subset as a discovery cohort. Of the 300 to 450 genotyped donors, roughly 76% were placed in the genetic ancestry cluster associated with self-reported Caucasian donors. Typing coverage varied by locus: roughly 620-640 donors for A, B, C, DRB1 and DQB1; 522 for DQA1; about 590 for DPA1; roughly 450 for DPB1. To study patterns of TCR occurrence, a later analysis re-analyzed previously published TCR beta repertoires from 650 to 750 donors and added high-resolution HLA genotyping. Because of strong linkage in the cohort, roughly five DR-DQ haplotypes were treated as single units for association and clustering. Along with the roughly 610-subject first cohort, a separate validation cohort of around 110 different subjects was used. The aim of the study was to test whether cataloging public T cell receptors could identify signatures of past pathogen exposure. The study combined high-throughput TCR immunosequencing, statistical association of individual TCRs with disease status, and machine learning to predict cytomegalovirus infection status. Donor age, sex, ethnicity and CMV serostatus were compiled together with the repertoire data. An earlier analysis of 450 to 750 of the donors used high-throughput TCR beta sequencing to judge whether each TCR beta V gene segment behaved as functional or pseudogenic.

Points the paper makes about the study in general: In this cohort, only TCR beta chains were sequenced, and detectable features were limited by the absence of alpha or paired-chain data. A further reported finding was that TCR beta sequences accurately predicted the HLA-A and HLA-B alleles for most subjects in the first cohort. The study listed approximately 160 TCR beta chains as associated with cytomegalovirus. In a later analysis, several top co-occurrence clusters were reported to appear linked to parvovirus B19, influenza, CMV and Epstein-Barr virus. HLA typing was unavailable for some donors at each locus, so association tests used only the typed subset. A cluster of highly shared sequence variants was judged likely to be a technical artifact of the sequencing pipeline. Linkage disequilibrium might explain the correlated functional status among segregating V segments, but an unknown experimental factor could not be ruled out. The classifier was reported to diagnose cytomegalovirus status with high specificity and sensitivity in both the original cohort and the validation cohort. In a later analysis, most CMV-associated TCR beta chains were found to appear HLA-restricted, with HLA associations seemingly driven largely by CMV exposure. A few of the identified cytomegalovirus-associated TCR beta chains were confirmed in vitro to be specific for cytomegalovirus antigens. Compared with the 666-donor mean, donors in an Asian-associated ancestry cluster had fewer N-insertions in productive TCRs, according to a later genetic analysis. In a later analysis, TCR association rates were found to vary across HLA loci, with the most associated TCRs seen for DRB1 alleles and the fewest for HLA-C alleles. When HLA alleles, especially DR and DQ, strongly co-occurred, TCR associations were difficult to assign to individual alleles. The 87-base-pair reads could not distinguish some IMGT-functional V segments, including TRBV6-2 and TRBV6-3, so those segments were excluded. The only immune exposure information available for the cohort was CMV serostatus. Presence/absence analyses assumed roughly uniform sequencing depth across donors, an assumption that may not hold. In an earlier analysis of about 600 of the donors, most TCR beta V segments appeared in productive rearrangements about 87% or about 30% of the time, broadly matching IMGT annotations. The authors suggested that the approach could potentially be generalized to other disease states and immunological phenotypes. A later genetic analysis associated a missense DCLRE1C variant with V-gene and J-gene trimming of TCR beta chains, and an independent cohort replicated the association. Because counts were too low, more than 15 rarely observed V segments, including chromosome 9 orphons, were left out of the earlier analysis of approximately 500 of the donors. A later analysis found that HLA-associated TCR beta chains were more clonally expanded and had lower generation probabilities than equally common non-associated chains. In a later analysis, around 15,000 TCR beta sequences were associated with specific HLA alleles at a false discovery rate of 0.05. While some public TCRs were present in many individuals, most TCR sequences turned up only very rarely across donors.

V and J are truncated by 10 bases and 7 bases respectively, leaving an intervening sequence of 25 bases. Taken from cysteine to phenylalanine, the CDR3 has 16 residues. Here the CDR3 DNA is all that survives: 48 bases in frame from base 1. The germline V gene (reference sequence) sets CDR1 to LNHDA and CDR2 to SQIVND. The TCR was taken from a girl aged 2 to 10 in good health and CMV-seronegative. Material: PBMCs. The rearranged segments are TRBV19 and TRBJ1-4, with a weak D call of TRBD1 (5 bases match). The DNA is TGTGCCACCACGGCAACAGGACATCCCTCCAGTGAAAAACTGTTTTTT. It translates as CATTATGHPSSEKLFF. With all but the CDR3 taken from the reference TRBV19 and TRBJ1-4 genes, the full variable domain is: DGGITQSPKYLFRKEGQNVTLSCEQNLNHDAMYWYRQDPGQGLRLIYYSQIVNDFQKGDIAEGYSVSREKKESFPLTVTSAQKNPTAFYLCATTATGHPSSEKLFFGSGTQLSVL.